Sequencing of this T cell receptor (beta chain) was carried out in a study of blood T cell repertoires in COVID-19. Across the whole study: Material from acute and convalescent COVID-19 was sourced from the United States, Italy and Spain.

Germline CDR1 reads SEHNR; CDR2 reads FQNEAQ (reference sequence). CDR3 size: 15 residues. J was trimmed by 0 bases and V by 10 bases; bases with no gene match: 11. Data came from immunoSEQ multiplex PCR; TCRdb stores just in-frame clones and leaves some out. The repertoire holds around 240,000 clones, with about 91% as singletons. The specimen was PBMCs or T cells enriched from blood (not recorded which). The V gene is TRBV7-9, the J gene TRBJ1-2; TRBD1 matches at 7 bases. The clonotype was recovered from a human donor in a cohort exposed to, infected with or recovered from COVID-19 (not recorded which). The donor label of this sample is uncertain. Here the CDR3 reads CATDPGQLANYGYTF. CDR3 sequence (DNA): TGTGCCACCGATCCGGGACAGTTAGCTAACTATGGCTACACCTTC.